This TCR beta chain was obtained from a study of CD8+ T cells in alopecia areata. The sample's treatment: oral pan-JAK inhibitor, 5-10 mg twice daily. Collection of lesional scalp punch biopsies and peripheral blood was performed in alopecia areata patients. Sequencing used cDNA as its template, made by extracting RNA and reverse transcribing it. Measured with immunoSEQ multiplex PCR; TCRdb has only the in-frame clones, and not every one. Of about 13,000 clones in the sample, 65% to 70% were seen once. Between the trimmed V and J ends, which lost 0 bases and 3 bases, there was a span of 9 bases. Germline V CDR1 and CDR2: SGHRS, YFSETQ. There are 14 residues in the CDR3.

The chain combines TRBV5-1 with TRBJ1-1; TRBD1 might be the D (5 bases). Sequencing was performed on skin, taken at week 4, from a patient treated with tofacitinib. This receptor was obtained from a human donor with alopecia areata. CDR3 nucleotide sequence: TGCGCCAGCAGCTTGGGTCAGGGTTACACTGAAGCTTTCTTT. Translating it yields CASSLGQGYTEAFF.